This T cell receptor (beta chain) was captured by sequencing in a study of human T cells and chemical hapten exposure. Overall study results and limits: TCRs above 1 in 1000 frequency stayed constant with DPC sensitization.

This CDR3 region has 16 residues. Germline V gives CDR1 LGHNA, CDR2 YSLEER. V was clipped by 1 base and J by 5 bases, with 18 bases between them. The library tagged individual cDNA molecules with unique molecular identifiers. Via MiXCR, TCRdb re-called the 5' RACE reads, giving one row per CDR3 protein. This table holds 70,000 to 85,000 distinct CDR3 sequences, roughly 15% found once. On this clonotype: Its antigen remains unidentified.

Unfractionated whole blood was the source from which total RNA was extracted. This receptor was identified in a female donor in good health. The rearrangement joins TRBV4-3 to TRBJ2-7, with D possibly called TRBD1 or TRBD2 (6 bases each). The CDR3 is CASSQGPTGREDEQYF. The CDR3 nucleotides read TGCGCCAGCAGCCAAGGCCCGACAGGCAGGGAGGACGAGCAGTACTTC.